This T cell receptor beta chain was sequenced for a study of Graves' ophthalmopathy and Graves' hyperthyroidism. This clonotype was recorded many times. Its antigen is unknown. CDR3 regions of TCR beta were amplified from RNA transcripts. In the first round, RT-PCR was carried out with HTBI primers, and a multiplex PCR formed the second round. From the multiplex PCR reads, TCRdb called clonotypes with MiXCR, one entry per CDR3 protein. The table has 900,000 to 1,200,000 distinct CDR3 sequences, about two fifths seen once. General study points: Sensitivity reached roughly 90% and specificity about 76% for a 13-signature model separating ophthalmopathy from stable hyperthyroidism. Blood was where most expanded thyroid clonotypes above 0.001 frequency also turned up.

Clinical symptoms and serum thyroxine were used for diagnosis; TRAb, thyroid ultrasound and orbital computed tomography were also relied on. This CDR3 is 11 amino acids long. The germline V gene encodes CDR1 MNHEY and CDR2 SVGAGI. V dropped 11 bases and J dropped 3 bases, with 10 bases sitting between them. The source material was peripheral blood or thyroid tissue (not recorded which). This chain links TRBV6-5 with TRBJ1-1; unclear D gene. The source is an adult man with Graves' hyperthyroidism. This chain's CDR3 is CAARGYTEAFF. For the CDR3, the DNA is TGTGCCGCCCGCGGGTACACTGAAGCTTTCTTT.